This T cell receptor (beta chain) was captured by sequencing in a study of T cell responses to AZD1222 COVID-19 vaccine. Background on the study: Combined were second doses at about 4 or about 12 weeks. Study-level points and caveats: Repertoires were obtained only post-peak T cell response. Breadth and depth of Spike-specific TCRs rose after two AZD1222 doses. There were mostly white British donors and more females than males, and clonal diversity was possibly underestimated.

This CDR3 spans 11 amino acids. The V gene's germline CDR1 is MNHEY and CDR2 SVGAGI. V was clipped by 6 bases and J by 10 bases, with 12 bases between them. Repertoires were generated with immunoSEQ multiplex PCR, while TCRdb's copy carries only in-frame clones and drops some. The data show around 110,000 clones, around 94% seen once. About this clone: Antigen: not known.

Source: peripheral blood, taken on day 0 of AZD1222 vaccination. This sequence originates from an adult in good health. This sequence joins TRBV6-5 and TRBJ1-1; D remains ambiguous. CDR3 in amino acids: CASSLPTTAFF. The CDR3 nucleotides read TGTGCCAGCAGCTTACCGACAACAGCTTTCTTT.